A selection of T cell receptor beta chains follows, all from one sample in a study of beta chain features in type 1 diabetes. Sequenced by immunoSEQ multiplex PCR; TCRdb stores in-frame clones only, minus some. The sample has fewer than 70,000 clones, 55% to 75% seen once. The sequencing input was stem cell memory CD4+ T cells from blood. Receptors were obtained from a woman between 25 and 40 years old with type 1 diabetes. Both conserved end residues are trimmed from each CDR3. The size field is filled for only some rows; it gives once, few, many or a size class.

J gene | clone size | V gene | CDR3 protein
TRBJ2-5 | NA | TRBV6-1 | ASSEPGLAGPRQETQY
TRBJ2-5 | few | TRBV4-1 | ASSRGPAQLGTQY
TRBJ2-7 | NA | TRBV11-2 | ASSPPRGGSYEQY
TRBJ1-2 | few | TRBV2 | ASSFDGYGYT
TRBJ1-2 | NA | TRBV14 | ASSQGGSGYGYT
TRBJ2-3 | NA | TRBV7-2 | ASSPGWGDTQY
TRBJ2-2 | NA | TRBV15 | ATSVRQGSTGELF
TRBJ1-5 | once | TRBV7-9 | ASSLGNGELDQPQH
TRBJ2-1 | NA | TRBV11-3 | ASSLSGFYNEQF
TRBJ2-7 | NA | TRBV7-6 | ASSRPAGTILYEQY
TRBJ2-1 | NA | TRBV28 | ASISQAGPTYNEQF
TRBJ1-2 | NA | TRBV29-1 | SVIGQGVGGYT
TRBJ2-3 | NA | TRBV7-2 | ASSLDPSSDTQY
TRBJ1-1 | few | TRBV18 | ASSPTGRDTEAF